This T cell receptor (beta chain) was captured in a study of shared clonotypes between healthy human individuals. Overall study findings and caveats: Tissues were not sampled, only blood, and their repertoires likely differ. How much donors shared clonotypes was expected to be affected by sequencing depth. Estimated clonotype richness was generally higher in naive than memory subsets.

The CDR3 spans 13 residues. The V gene end was trimmed by 4 bases and the J gene end by 5 bases; junction bases not matched to a gene: 3. In germline, CDR1 is SGHDN, CDR2 FVKESK. Produced via immunoSEQ multiplex PCR; TCRdb's table is partial and in-frame only. The sample carries more than 1.2 million clones, roughly 98.5% recorded once. About this clone: Its antigen is unknown.

Donors were healthy HIV-negative adults without recently reported acute infections or vaccinations. Sequencing was carried out using naive CD4+ T cells sorted from blood. Subset reported: CD45RA+ positively selected. V gene TRBV14 combines with J gene TRBJ1-1; TRBD1 aligns across 8 bases. This receptor was taken from a man under 40 in good health. CDR3 loop: CASSPGGFTEAFF. CDR3 nucleotide sequence: TGTGCCAGCAGCCCAGGGGGCTTTACTGAAGCTTTCTTT.